Each of the 18 T cell receptor beta chains below was sequenced from the same sample in a study of cytomegalovirus exposure and HLA in healthy donors. Primers: 60 Vbeta forward and 13 Jbeta reverse. Measured with immunoSEQ multiplex PCR; TCRdb has only the in-frame clones, and not every one. The sample yields tens of thousands of clones, about 53% seen once. Sequencing was done on a sample of PBMCs. The receptor source for this set is a middle-aged woman in good health and CMV-seropositive.

This clone was seen a handful of times. The chain joins TRBV5-5 to TRBJ2-7; a possible D gene is TRBD1 (6 bases). With 4 bases removed from V and 7 bases from J, the gap between germline ends came to 9 bases. This CDR3 region has 11 residues. The germline gives CDR1 SGHKS, CDR2 YYEKEE (reference sequence). The CDR3 region has the DNA TGTGCCAGCAGCCCTCAGGGGGAGCAGTACTTC. This codes for CASSPQGEQYF.

V and J are TRBV9 and TRBJ1-6, with a possible D match to TRBD1 (6 bases). The CDR3 has 14 amino acids. With 6 bases removed from V and 8 bases from J, the gap between germline ends came to 15 bases. CDR1 is SGDLS, CDR2 YYNGEE, per germline. The CDR3 spells CASNLGNRDSPLHF. In nucleotides, the CDR3 is TGTGCCAGCAACCTAGGAAACAGGGATTCACCCCTCCACTTT.

The chain combines TRBV18 with TRBJ1-1; TRBD1 matches 7 bases. Germline trimming cut 6 bases from V and 6 bases from J; bases unmatched to any gene: 10. CDR1 is KGHSH and CDR2 is LQKENI in the germline V gene. The CDR3 has 14 residues. In nucleotides, the CDR3 is TGTGCCAGCTCTCCTAATGTACAGGGGTCTGAAGCTTTCTTT. Encoded protein: CASSPNVQGSEAFF.

This clone was counted a few times. Here the CDR3 reads CASSPQGSFDGYTF. CDR3 in DNA: TGTGCCAGCAGTCCGCAGGGGTCGTTCGATGGCTACACCTTC. This sequence joins TRBV7-9 and TRBJ1-2; TRBD1 is a possible D gene (6 bases). Germline CDR1 and CDR2: SEHNR and FQNEAQ (reference sequence). V shed 6 bases and J shed 6 bases, with 17 bases lying between them. This CDR3 comprises 14 residues.

This clone counts as medium-sized. The rearrangement links TRBV4-2 to TRBJ2-3, with TRBD2 matching 11 bases. Per the germline V gene, CDR1 is LGHNA and CDR2 is YNFKEQ. With V trimmed by 0 bases and J by 0 bases, 8 bases remained unmatched. CDR3 size: 19 residues. The DNA of the CDR3 is TGTGCCAGCAGCCAAGATCTAGCGGGGGGCTCAACTAGCACAGATACGCAGTATTTT. Its protein product is CASSQDLAGGSTSTDTQYF.

The J gene is TRBJ1-6, the V gene TRBV2; the D is unclear. This CDR3 contains 12 residues. From germline, CDR1 is SNHLY and CDR2 FYNNEI. The V end was cut by 9 bases, the J end by 8 bases, with 11 bases between. CDR3 coding DNA: TGTGCCAGTCGAGTAATGGATTCACCCCTCCACTTT. Protein sequence: CASRVMDSPLHF. Full variable domain (missing parts from reference TRBV2 and TRBJ1-6): EPEVTQTPSHQVTQMGQEVILRCVPISNHLYFYWYRQILGQKVEFLVSFYNNEISEKSEIFDDQFSVERPDGSNFTLKIRSTKLEDSAMYFCASRVMDSPLHFGNGTRLTVT.

The rearrangement links TRBV2 to TRBJ1-1, with 9 bases matching TRBD1. The V gene's germline CDR1 is SNHLY and CDR2 FYNNEI. The V segment lost 7 bases and the J segment 0 bases; nucleotides outside the gene matches: 18. The CDR3 loop spans 19 amino acids. The CDR3 here is CASTTRGWGQGALNTEAFF. In DNA form, the CDR3 reads TGTGCCAGCACCACTCGAGGGTGGGGACAGGGAGCACTGAACACTGAAGCTTTCTTT.

The V and J genes are TRBV5-1 and TRBJ2-2; tentative D call: TRBD2 (6 bases). This CDR3 has 12 residues. Per germline, CDR1 SGHRS and CDR2 YFSETQ. V was shortened by 7 bases and J by 5 bases, with 9 bases between the two germline ends. CDR3 sequence: CASVGGTGELFF. The CDR3, as DNA: TGCGCCAGCGTTGGAGGGACCGGGGAGCTGTTTTTT.

The table lists this clone with a few counts. V usage is TRBV7-9 and J usage is TRBJ1-3; unclear D gene. Between the trimmed V and J ends, which lost 4 bases and 3 bases, there was a span of 7 bases. The CDR3 spans 13 residues. The germline V gene has CDR1 SEHNR and CDR2 FQNEAQ (reference sequence). The CDR3: CASSSPGGNTIYF. Written as DNA, the CDR3 is TGTGCCAGCAGCTCACCGGGTGGAAACACCATATATTTT.

This clone was counted a few times. The V and J genes are TRBV9 and TRBJ1-3; 8 bases line up with TRBD1. In germline, CDR1 is SGDLS, CDR2 YYNGEE. CDR3 size: 15 residues. V shed 4 bases, J shed 1 base, and the junction held 4 bases outside the gene matches. CDR3 sequence (DNA): TGTGCCAGCAGCCCCCGGACAGGGTCTGGAAACACCATATATTTT. Encoded protein: CASSPRTGSGNTIYF.

The count of this clone is one. The V call is TRBV5-1, the J call TRBJ2-5; TRBD2 agrees at 11 bases. V was clipped by 3 bases and J by 3 bases; unmatched bases: 4. The germline V gene has CDR1 SGHRS and CDR2 YFSETQ. The CDR3 consists of 15 residues. In nucleotides, the CDR3 is TGCGCCAGCAGCTCGAATAGCGGGGGGGAAGAGACCCAGTACTTC. This translates into CASSSNSGGEETQYF.

As DNA, the CDR3 is TGTGCCAGTACCTCCGGGTATAGCAATCAGCCCCAGCATTTT. Protein: CASTSGYSNQPQHF. This chain connects TRBV2 to TRBJ1-5, with D uncertain. V lost 9 bases to trimming and J lost 0 bases, with 12 bases between them. The CDR3 covers 14 residues. The germline CDR1 and CDR2 sequences are SNHLY and FYNNEI.

The chain joins TRBV2 to TRBJ2-7; D is possibly TRBD1 (6 bases). Trimming stripped 2 bases from V and 4 bases from J, with 9 bases between. The CDR3 covers 13 residues. CDR1 and CDR2 from the germline V gene are SNHLY and FYNNEI. Here the CDR3 DNA reads TGTGCCAGCAGTGAAATAGGGGGTTACGAGCAGTACTTC. As protein: CASSEIGGYEQYF.

In this sample, this clone turned up a few times. The V call is TRBV2, the J call TRBJ2-1, with D tentatively TRBD2 (5 bases). Germline assignment: CDR1 SNHLY and CDR2 FYNNEI. V was clipped by 0 bases and J by 4 bases, with 19 bases between them. This CDR3 spans 18 amino acids. The CDR3 coding sequence is TGTGCCAGCAGTGAAGCGGGATGGTCTAGCCGTAAATACAATGAGCAGTTCTTC. It specifies CASSEAGWSSRKYNEQFF.

J is TRBJ2-1 and V is TRBV28; the match to TRBD2 covers 8 bases. Germline V gene data show CDR1 as MDHEN and CDR2 as SYDVKM. The J segment lost 4 bases and the V segment lost 3 bases, leaving 5 bases of the junction unmatched. This CDR3 region has 15 residues. Written as DNA, the CDR3 is TGTGCCAGCAGTTTCGGGCGGGGGGCTTACAATGAGCAGTTCTTC. Encoded protein: CASSFGRGAYNEQFF.

This clone appeared a few times. The chain recombines TRBV4-3 with TRBJ1-6; no definite D call. CDR3 length equals 15 residues. In germline, CDR1 is LGHNA, CDR2 YSLEER. The germline V and J ends were trimmed by 0 bases and 9 bases, with 12 bases remaining between them. The CDR3 is CASSQDGDTLSPLHF. CDR3 nucleotides: TGCGCCAGCAGCCAAGACGGCGACACGCTTTCACCCCTCCACTTT.

The V and J genes are TRBV10-3 and TRBJ2-3; 13 bases fit TRBD2. Germline loops: CDR1 ENHRY, CDR2 SYGVKD. The junction had 8 bases not matched to a gene; V was cut back by 2 bases and J by 0 bases. The CDR3 consists of 19 residues. This chain's CDR3 is CAISETSGGGSPSTDTQYF. The CDR3 nucleotides are TGTGCCATCAGTGAGACTAGCGGGGGGGGATCCCCTAGCACAGATACGCAGTATTTT.

The chain joins TRBV5-1 to TRBJ2-5; TRBD1 matches 7 bases. The V segment lost 0 bases and the J segment 7 bases; nucleotides outside the gene matches: 9. Looked up from germline, CDR1 is SGHRS and CDR2 is YFSETQ. The CDR3 loop spans 15 amino acids. The CDR3 DNA reads TGCGCCAGCAGCTTGGATAGAGGGGGCTTGGGGACCCAGTACTTC. It translates to CASSLDRGGLGTQYF.